What follows is one TCR beta chain and its context. Its antigen is unknown. This sample was taken from a study of cytomegalovirus exposure and HLA in healthy donors. Whole-study findings and limits: Looking again later, the authors saw that most CMV-associated TCR beta chains seemed HLA-restricted.

Vbeta (60) and Jbeta (13) primers were used in the PCR. Generated by immunoSEQ multiplex PCR, the TCRdb table keeps only in-frame clones and is missing some. The table has 85,000 to 120,000 clones, roughly 73% seen once. The receptor's source is a middle-aged man in good health and CMV-seronegative. Specimen: PBMCs.

Here the CDR3 DNA reads TGTGCCAGCAGCTCCCCGGCACTAGCGGGGGGTTCCTACAATGAGCAGTTCTTC. It encodes CASSSPALAGGSYNEQFF. This chain joins TRBV7-6 and TRBJ2-1; 12 bases map to TRBD2. Germline values: CDR1 SGHVS, CDR2 FNYEAQ. With V trimmed by 4 bases and J by 1 base, 8 bases remained unmatched. CDR3 length: 18 residues.